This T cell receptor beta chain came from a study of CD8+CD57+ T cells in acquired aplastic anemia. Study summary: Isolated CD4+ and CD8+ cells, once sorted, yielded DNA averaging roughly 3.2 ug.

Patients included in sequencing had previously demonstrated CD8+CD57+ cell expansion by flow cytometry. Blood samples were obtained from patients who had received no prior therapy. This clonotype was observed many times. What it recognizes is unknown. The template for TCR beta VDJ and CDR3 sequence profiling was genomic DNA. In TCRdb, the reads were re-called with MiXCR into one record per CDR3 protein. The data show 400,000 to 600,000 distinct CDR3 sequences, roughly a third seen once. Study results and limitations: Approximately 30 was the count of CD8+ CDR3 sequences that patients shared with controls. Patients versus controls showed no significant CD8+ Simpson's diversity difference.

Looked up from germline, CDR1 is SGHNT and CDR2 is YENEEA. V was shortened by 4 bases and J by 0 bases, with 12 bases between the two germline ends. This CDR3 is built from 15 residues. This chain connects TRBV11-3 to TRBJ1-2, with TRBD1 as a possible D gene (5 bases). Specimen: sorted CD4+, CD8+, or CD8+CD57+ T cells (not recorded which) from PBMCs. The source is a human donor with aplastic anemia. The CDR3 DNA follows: TGTGCCAGCAGCTCAGGGCCGATCGCTAACTATGGCTACACCTTC. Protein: CASSSGPIANYGYTF.